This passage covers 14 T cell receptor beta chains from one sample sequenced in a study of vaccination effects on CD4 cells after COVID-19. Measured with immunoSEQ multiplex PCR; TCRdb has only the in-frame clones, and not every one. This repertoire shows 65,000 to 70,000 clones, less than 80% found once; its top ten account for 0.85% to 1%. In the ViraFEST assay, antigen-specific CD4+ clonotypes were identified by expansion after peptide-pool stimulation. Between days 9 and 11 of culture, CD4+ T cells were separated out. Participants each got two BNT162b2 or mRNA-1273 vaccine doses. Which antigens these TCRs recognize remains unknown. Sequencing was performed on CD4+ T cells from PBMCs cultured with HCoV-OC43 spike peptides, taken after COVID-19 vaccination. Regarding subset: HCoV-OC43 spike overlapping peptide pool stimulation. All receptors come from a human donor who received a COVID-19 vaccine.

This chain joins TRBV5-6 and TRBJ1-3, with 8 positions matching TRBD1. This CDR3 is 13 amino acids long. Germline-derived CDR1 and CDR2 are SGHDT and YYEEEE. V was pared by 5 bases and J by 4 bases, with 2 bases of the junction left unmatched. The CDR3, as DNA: TGTGCCAGCAGTTGGGACAGGGGAAACACCATATATTTT. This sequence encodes CASSWDRGNTIYF.

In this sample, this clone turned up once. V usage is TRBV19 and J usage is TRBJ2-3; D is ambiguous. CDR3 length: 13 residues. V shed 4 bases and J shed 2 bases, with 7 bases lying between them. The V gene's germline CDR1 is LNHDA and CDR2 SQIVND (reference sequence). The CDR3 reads CASSNVATDTQYF. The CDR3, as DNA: TGTGCCAGTAGTAACGTGGCCACAGATACGCAGTATTTT.

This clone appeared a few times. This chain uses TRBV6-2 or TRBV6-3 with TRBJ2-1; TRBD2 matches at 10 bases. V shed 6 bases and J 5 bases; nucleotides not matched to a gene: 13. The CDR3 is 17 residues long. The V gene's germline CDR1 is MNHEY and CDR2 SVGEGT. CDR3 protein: CASSWPIAGGINNEQFF. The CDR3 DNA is TGTGCCAGCAGCTGGCCTATAGCGGGGGGAATTAACAATGAGCAGTTCTTC.

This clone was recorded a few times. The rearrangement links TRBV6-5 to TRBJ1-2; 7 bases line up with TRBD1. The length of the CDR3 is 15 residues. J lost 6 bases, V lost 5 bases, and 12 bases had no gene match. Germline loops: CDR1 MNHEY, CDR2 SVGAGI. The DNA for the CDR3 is TGTGCCAGCAGTAAGACTTCCGGGACAGTCCATGGCTACACCTTC. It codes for CASSKTSGTVHGYTF.

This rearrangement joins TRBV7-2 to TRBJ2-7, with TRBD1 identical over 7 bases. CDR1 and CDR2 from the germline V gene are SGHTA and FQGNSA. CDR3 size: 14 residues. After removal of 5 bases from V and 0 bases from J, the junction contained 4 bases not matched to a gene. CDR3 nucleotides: TGTGCCAGCAGCCGGGACAGTCTCTCCTACGAGCAGTACGTC. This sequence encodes CASSRDSLSYEQYV.

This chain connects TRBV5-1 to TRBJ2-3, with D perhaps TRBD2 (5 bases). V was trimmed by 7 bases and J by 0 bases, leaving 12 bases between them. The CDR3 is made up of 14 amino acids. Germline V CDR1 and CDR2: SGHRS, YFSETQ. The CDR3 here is CASASGPSTDTQYF. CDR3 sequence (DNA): TGCGCCAGCGCGAGCGGACCGAGCACAGATACGCAGTATTTT. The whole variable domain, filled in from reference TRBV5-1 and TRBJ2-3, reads KAGVTQTPRYLIKTRGQQVTLSCSPISGHRSVSWYQQTPGQGLQFLFEYFSETQRNKGNFPGRFSGRQFSNSRSEMNVSTLELGDSALYLCASASGPSTDTQYFGPGTRLTVL.

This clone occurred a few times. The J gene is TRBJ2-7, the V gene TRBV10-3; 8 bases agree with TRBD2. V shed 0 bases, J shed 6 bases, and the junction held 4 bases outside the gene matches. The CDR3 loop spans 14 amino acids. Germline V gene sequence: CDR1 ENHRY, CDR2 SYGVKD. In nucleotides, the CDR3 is TGTGCCATCAGTGAGTCGGGACTAGTGGGCGAGCAGTACGTC. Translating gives CAISESGLVGEQYV.

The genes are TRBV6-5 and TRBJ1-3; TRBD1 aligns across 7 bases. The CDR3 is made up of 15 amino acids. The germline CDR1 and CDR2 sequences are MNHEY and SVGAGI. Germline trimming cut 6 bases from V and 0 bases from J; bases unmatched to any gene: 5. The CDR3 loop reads CASSSGQISGNTIYF. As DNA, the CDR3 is TGTGCCAGCAGCTCGGGACAGATCTCTGGAAACACCATATATTTT.

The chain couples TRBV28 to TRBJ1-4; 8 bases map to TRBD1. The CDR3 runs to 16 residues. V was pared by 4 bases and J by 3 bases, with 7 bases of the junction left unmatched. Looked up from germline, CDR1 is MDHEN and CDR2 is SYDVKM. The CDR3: CASSSDPGQANEKLFF. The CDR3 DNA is TGTGCCAGCAGTTCAGATCCGGGACAGGCTAATGAAAAACTGTTTTTT.

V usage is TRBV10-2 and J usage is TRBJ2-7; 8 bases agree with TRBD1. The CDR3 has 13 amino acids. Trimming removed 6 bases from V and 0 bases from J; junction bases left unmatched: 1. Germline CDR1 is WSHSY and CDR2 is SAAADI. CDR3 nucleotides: TGCGCCAGCAGGGACAGGGTCTCCTACGAGCAGTACGTC. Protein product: CASRDRVSYEQYV.

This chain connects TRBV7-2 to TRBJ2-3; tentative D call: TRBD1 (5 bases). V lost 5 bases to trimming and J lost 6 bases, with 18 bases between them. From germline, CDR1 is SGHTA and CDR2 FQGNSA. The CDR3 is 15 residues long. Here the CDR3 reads CASSVRAGNLDTQYF. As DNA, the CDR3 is TGTGCCAGCAGCGTCAGGGCAGGGAATCTGGATACGCAGTATTTT.

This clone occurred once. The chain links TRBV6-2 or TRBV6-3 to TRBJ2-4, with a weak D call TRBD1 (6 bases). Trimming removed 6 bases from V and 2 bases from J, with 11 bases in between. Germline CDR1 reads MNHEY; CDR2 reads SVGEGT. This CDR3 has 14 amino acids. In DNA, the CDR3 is TGTGCCAGCAGCCCGACAGGAACCAAAAACATTCAGTACTTC. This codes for CASSPTGTKNIQYF.

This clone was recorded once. Here the CDR3 DNA reads TGTGCCATCAGTGACGGGGTTGACTATGGCTACACCTTC. Amino acids: CAISDGVDYGYTF. This chain connects TRBV10-3 to TRBJ1-2, with D unclear. With 3 bases removed from V and 3 bases from J, the gap between germline ends came to 8 bases. CDR3 size: 13 residues. Per the germline V gene, CDR1 is ENHRY and CDR2 is SYGVKD.

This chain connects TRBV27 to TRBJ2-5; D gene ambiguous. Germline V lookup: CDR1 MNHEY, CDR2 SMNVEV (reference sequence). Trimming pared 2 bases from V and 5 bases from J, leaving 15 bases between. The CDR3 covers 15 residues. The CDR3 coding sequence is TGTGCCAGCAGTTTAGCTGGCTTAGGGCGGGAGACCCAGTACTTC. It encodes CASSLAGLGRETQYF.